Below are 14 T cell receptor beta chains sequenced from a single sample in a study of T-cell reconstitution after alpha-beta-depleted transplantation in children. The TCRbeta library was prepared with unique molecular identifiers. TCRdb re-derived calls from the PCR reads in MiXCR, one entry per CDR3 protein. The sample comprises some 200,000 distinct CDR3 sequences, roughly 8.3% of which are singletons, and roughly a third rests with the top ten. The sequencing used PBMCs, mostly from graft donor cells, collected 360 days after TCRalphabeta/CD19-depleted stem cell transplant. All receptors come from a male patient aged 2-9 years who had a stem cell transplant for acute myeloid leukemia, so the T cells may come from the graft donor.

This clonotype has just a few counts. The chain uses TRBV20-1 and TRBJ2-5; tentatively, D is TRBD2 (6 bases). The CDR3 loop spans 13 amino acids. The V end lost 3 bases, the J end lost 4 bases, and 12 bases lay between the germline ends. Germline-derived CDR1 and CDR2 are DFQATT and SNEGSKA (reference sequence). CDR3 loop: CSASTTSRETQYF. In DNA, the CDR3 is TGCAGTGCTAGTACGACTAGTAGAGAGACCCAGTACTTC.

CDR3 nucleotides: TGTGCCAGCAGTGATCGGGGGTTCTCCTACGAGCAGTACTTC. It yields the protein CASSDRGFSYEQYF. The chain uses TRBV25-1 and TRBJ2-7; TRBD2 is a possible D gene (6 bases). CDR1 is MGHDK, CDR2 SYGVNS, per germline. Deletions cut 3 bases from V and 0 bases from J, with 9 bases between. The CDR3 is 14 residues long.

The V and J genes are TRBV3-1 and TRBJ2-7, with D maybe TRBD1 (6 bases). V dropped 3 bases and J dropped 7 bases, with 10 bases sitting between them. The V gene's germline CDR1 is LGHDT and CDR2 YNNKEL (reference sequence). CDR3 length equals 12 residues. The CDR3 sequence: CASSQGAREQYF. The DNA of the CDR3 is TGTGCCAGCAGCCAGGGGGCGAGGGAGCAGTACTTC.

This clonotype was picked up many times. The chain recombines TRBV5-5 with TRBJ2-1, with TRBD2 matching 9 bases. CDR1 SGHKS and CDR2 YYEKEE come from the germline V gene (reference sequence). Trimming at V came to 2 bases and at J to 6 bases, leaving 3 bases not matched to a gene. This CDR3 has 14 amino acids. This chain's CDR3 is CASSLWREGNEQFF. CDR3 nucleotide sequence: TGTGCCAGCAGCTTATGGCGGGAGGGCAATGAGCAGTTCTTC.

This clonotype turned up a few times. This chain connects TRBV3-1 to TRBJ2-1; 10 bases are a match to TRBD2. The CDR3 loop spans 16 amino acids. Unmatched junction bases numbered 11, after V lost 4 bases and J lost 8 bases. CDR1 and CDR2 (germline): LGHDT, YNNKEL (reference sequence). The CDR3 spells CASSPLAGAPTDEQFF. CDR3 coding DNA: TGTGCCAGCAGCCCGCTAGCGGGGGCTCCTACAGATGAGCAGTTCTTC.

A few counts support this clonotype. The rearrangement uses TRBV20-1 and TRBJ2-1; 9 positions match TRBD1. J was trimmed by 4 bases and V by 3 bases; bases with no gene match: 4. The CDR3 runs 14 residues. Germline V lookup: CDR1 DFQATT, CDR2 SNEGSKA (reference sequence). The CDR3 loop is CSARDRGLYNEQFF. Here the CDR3 DNA reads TGCAGTGCTAGGGACAGGGGACTATACAATGAGCAGTTCTTC.

Note on this clonotype: A single base separates this from a much larger clone, so it may be a read error. The rearrangement joins TRBV28 to TRBJ2-5; D is undetermined. The CDR3 is made up of 12 amino acids. CDR1 is MDHEN, CDR2 SYDVKM, per germline. CDR3 in DNA: TGTACCAGCAGTTTGAAGGAAGAGACCCAGTACTTC. This codes for CTSSLKEETQYF.

The chain joins TRBV12-3 or TRBV12-4 to TRBJ2-1; TRBD2 agrees at 8 bases. The CDR3 spans 14 residues. Unmatched junction bases numbered 3, after V lost 6 bases and J lost 2 bases. The CDR3 sequence: CASRTGGPYNEQFF. In DNA, the CDR3 is TGTGCCAGCAGAACGGGAGGGCCCTACAATGAGCAGTTCTTC.

The chain couples TRBV20-1 to TRBJ2-5; D gene uncertain. The length of the CDR3 is 12 residues. Looked up from germline, CDR1 is DFQATT and CDR2 is SNEGSKA (reference sequence). The germline V and J ends were trimmed by 3 bases and 5 bases, with 10 bases remaining between them. CDR3 residues: CSASLGVETQYF. Written as DNA, the CDR3 is TGCAGTGCTAGTCTAGGTGTCGAGACCCAGTACTTC.

This chain links TRBV20-1 with TRBJ2-1, with 11 bases fitting TRBD2. The germline gives CDR1 DFQATT, CDR2 SNEGSKA (reference sequence). The V gene end was trimmed by 4 bases and the J gene end by 8 bases; junction bases not matched to a gene: 7. There are 14 residues in the CDR3. The CDR3 DNA follows: TGCAGTGCTACATTAACTAGCGGGAGCGATGAGCAGTTCTTC. The encoded protein is CSATLTSGSDEQFF.

The chain links TRBV5-4 to TRBJ2-2, with a tentative D call TRBD1 (6 bases). The germline gives CDR1 SGHNT, CDR2 YYREEE (reference sequence). The CDR3 runs 16 residues. V lost 0 bases to trimming and J lost 0 bases, with 9 bases between them. The CDR3 loop reads CASSLGAGANTGELFF. The CDR3 region has the DNA TGTGCCAGCAGCTTGGGTGCAGGGGCGAACACCGGGGAGCTGTTTTTT.

The V and J genes are TRBV12-3 or TRBV12-4 and TRBJ1-2; D is uncertain. The V end was cut by 6 bases, the J end by 2 bases, with 16 bases between. This CDR3 spans 15 amino acids. In DNA form, the CDR3 reads TGTGCCAGCAGCCCTCGCTTAACGGGGAACTATGGCTACACCTTC. It codes for CASSPRLTGNYGYTF.

The chain carries TRBV4-2 and TRBJ2-1; D call uncertain. Germline CDR1 reads LGHNA; CDR2 reads YNFKEQ. V was cut by 0 bases and J by 7 bases, with 10 bases left in between. The CDR3 loop spans 14 amino acids. The chain's CDR3 is CASSQEVKGNEQFF. Here the CDR3 DNA reads TGTGCCAGCAGCCAAGAAGTTAAAGGGAATGAGCAGTTCTTC.

This clonotype has ten or more counts. The chain uses TRBV6-5 and TRBJ2-7; 14 bases align to TRBD2. Germline trimming cut 5 bases from V and 3 bases from J; bases unmatched to any gene: 9. The CDR3 has 17 amino acids. Germline V lookup: CDR1 MNHEY, CDR2 SVGAGI. CDR3 bases: TGTGCCAGCAGTACTGGGACTAGCGGGAGATGGGGCTACGAGCAGTACTTC. Translating gives CASSTGTSGRWGYEQYF.